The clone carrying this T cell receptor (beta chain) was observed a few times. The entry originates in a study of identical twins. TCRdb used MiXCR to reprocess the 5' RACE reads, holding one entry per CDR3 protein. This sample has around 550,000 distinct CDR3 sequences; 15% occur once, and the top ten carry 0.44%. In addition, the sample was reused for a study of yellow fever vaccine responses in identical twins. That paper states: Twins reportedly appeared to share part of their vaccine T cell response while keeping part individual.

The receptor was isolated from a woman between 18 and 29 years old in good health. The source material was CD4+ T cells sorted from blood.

Here the CDR3 DNA reads TGTGCCAGCAGTGACGGACGAGCTCAAGAGACCCAGTACTTC. This codes for CASSDGRAQETQYF. The chain joins TRBV2 to TRBJ2-5; no clear D gene. The CDR3 sequence is 14 residues long. V lost 3 bases to trimming and J lost 2 bases, with 10 bases between them. Germline assignment: CDR1 SNHLY and CDR2 FYNNEI.